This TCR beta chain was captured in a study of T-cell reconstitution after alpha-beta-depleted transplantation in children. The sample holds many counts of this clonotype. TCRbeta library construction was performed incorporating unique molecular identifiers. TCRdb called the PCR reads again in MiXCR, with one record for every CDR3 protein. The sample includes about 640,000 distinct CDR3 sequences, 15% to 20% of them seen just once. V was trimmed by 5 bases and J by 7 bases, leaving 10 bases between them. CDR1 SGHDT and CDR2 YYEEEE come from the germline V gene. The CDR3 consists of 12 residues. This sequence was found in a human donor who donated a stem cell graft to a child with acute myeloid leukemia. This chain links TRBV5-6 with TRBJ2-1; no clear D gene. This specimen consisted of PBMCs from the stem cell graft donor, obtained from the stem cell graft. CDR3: CASSSRRNEQFF. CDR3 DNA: TGTGCCAGCAGTTCTCGACGTAATGAGCAGTTCTTC.